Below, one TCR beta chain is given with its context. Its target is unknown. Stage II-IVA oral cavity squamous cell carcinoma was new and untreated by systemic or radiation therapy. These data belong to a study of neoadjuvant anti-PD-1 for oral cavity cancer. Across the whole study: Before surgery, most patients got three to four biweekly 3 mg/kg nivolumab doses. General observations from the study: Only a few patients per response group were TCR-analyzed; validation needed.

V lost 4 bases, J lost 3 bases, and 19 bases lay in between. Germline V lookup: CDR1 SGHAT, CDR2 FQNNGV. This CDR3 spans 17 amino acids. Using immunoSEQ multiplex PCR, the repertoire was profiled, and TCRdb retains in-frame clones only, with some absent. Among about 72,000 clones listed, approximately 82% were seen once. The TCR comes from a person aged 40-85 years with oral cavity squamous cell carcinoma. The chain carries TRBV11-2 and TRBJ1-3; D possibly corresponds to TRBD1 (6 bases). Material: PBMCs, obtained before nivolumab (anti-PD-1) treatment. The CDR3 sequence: CASSSLWGQMNGNTIYF. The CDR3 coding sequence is TGTGCCAGCAGCTCCTTATGGGGGCAAATGAATGGAAACACCATATATTTT.